A selection of T cell receptor beta chains follows, all from one sample in a study of T cell responses to AZD1222 COVID-19 vaccine. Method: immunoSEQ multiplex PCR; TCRdb's copy keeps in-frame clones and lacks some. The repertoire holds about 140,000 clones, with approximately 94% as singletons. Sequenced here: peripheral blood, sampled on day 0 of AZD1222 vaccination. These receptor sequences come from an adult in good health. The CDR3 runs from the conserved cysteine through the conserved F or W. Each record gives: CDR3 length, V gene, D gene, clone size, J gene, CDR3 protein, CDR3 DNA. A D gene is named only where the DNA matches it firmly. Clone size appears in some rows only: once, few, many, or a class for an expanded clone.

CDR3 length: 13; V gene: TRBV6-5; D gene: TRBD1; clone size: .; J gene: TRBJ1-2; CDR3 protein: CASSLTGVNGYTF; CDR3 DNA: TGTGCCAGCAGTCTAACAGGGGTGAATGGCTACACCTTC
CDR3 length: 12; V gene: TRBV6-5; D gene: .; clone size: once; J gene: TRBJ1-2; CDR3 protein: CASSTGTALYTF; CDR3 DNA: TGTGCCAGCAGTACCGGGACTGCTCTCTACACCTTC
CDR3 length: 14; V gene: TRBV19; D gene: .; clone size: .; J gene: TRBJ1-3; CDR3 protein: CATSSGHSGNTIYF; CDR3 DNA: TGTGCGACTAGCTCGGGGCATTCTGGAAACACCATATATTTT
CDR3 length: 14; V gene: TRBV5-1; D gene: .; clone size: .; J gene: TRBJ1-1; CDR3 protein: CASSFQGMNTEAFF; CDR3 DNA: TGCGCCAGCAGCTTTCAGGGGATGAACACTGAAGCTTTCTTT
CDR3 length: 13; V gene: TRBV10-3; D gene: .; clone size: once; J gene: TRBJ2-3; CDR3 protein: CATWGVATDTQYF; CDR3 DNA: TGTGCCACCTGGGGGGTAGCGACAGATACGCAGTATTTT
CDR3 length: 15; V gene: TRBV27; D gene: .; clone size: .; J gene: TRBJ2-1; CDR3 protein: CASSLSTEGANEQFF; CDR3 DNA: TGTGCCAGCAGTTTAAGCACGGAGGGAGCGAATGAGCAGTTCTTC
CDR3 length: 16; V gene: TRBV5-1; D gene: TRBD1; clone size: once; J gene: TRBJ1-1; CDR3 protein: CASSPPWDRRGTEAFF; CDR3 DNA: TGCGCCAGCAGCCCACCCTGGGACAGGAGGGGCACTGAAGCTTTCTTT
CDR3 length: 17; V gene: TRBV9; D gene: TRBD2; clone size: .; J gene: TRBJ2-2; CDR3 protein: CASSPRIAGGPAGELFF; CDR3 DNA: TGTGCCAGCAGCCCTCGGATTGCGGGGGGGCCCGCCGGGGAGCTGTTTTTT
CDR3 length: 15; V gene: TRBV12-5; D gene: TRBD1; clone size: .; J gene: TRBJ1-6; CDR3 protein: CASGLGAGGNSPLHF; CDR3 DNA: TGTGCTAGTGGTTTGGGGGCAGGGGGAAATTCACCCCTCCACTTT
CDR3 length: 15; V gene: TRBV2; D gene: TRBD2; clone size: few; J gene: TRBJ2-7; CDR3 protein: CASTVSGRAAYEQYF; CDR3 DNA: TGTGCCAGCACCGTTAGCGGGAGGGCGGCCTACGAGCAGTACTTC
CDR3 length: 18; V gene: TRBV3-1/TRBV3-2; D gene: .; clone size: .; J gene: TRBJ1-1; CDR3 protein: CASSQDPLVSRGVTEAFF; CDR3 DNA: TGTGCCAGCAGCCAAGATCCGTTGGTCAGTCGGGGGGTCACTGAAGCTTTCTTT
CDR3 length: 15; V gene: TRBV5-1; D gene: TRBD2; clone size: .; J gene: TRBJ2-1; CDR3 protein: CASSLGLAPYNEQFF; CDR3 DNA: TGCGCCAGCAGCTTGGGACTAGCGCCCTACAATGAGCAGTTCTTC
CDR3 length: 15; V gene: TRBV7-6; D gene: .; clone size: .; J gene: TRBJ2-5; CDR3 protein: CASSSQGGHQETQYF; CDR3 DNA: TGTGCCAGCAGCTCACAGGGTGGTCATCAAGAGACCCAGTACTTC
CDR3 length: 13; V gene: TRBV5-1; D gene: .; clone size: .; J gene: TRBJ1-6; CDR3 protein: CASSLGQQSPLHF; CDR3 DNA: TGCGCCAGCAGCTTGGGACAGCAATCACCCCTCCACTTT
CDR3 length: 14; V gene: TRBV12-5; D gene: .; clone size: .; J gene: TRBJ1-1; CDR3 protein: CASGRTIAQTEAFF; CDR3 DNA: TGTGCTAGTGGTCGTACCATTGCGCAAACTGAAGCTTTCTTT
CDR3 length: 19; V gene: TRBV4-1; D gene: TRBD1; clone size: .; J gene: TRBJ1-1; CDR3 protein: CASSLVRTGTGALNTEAFF; CDR3 DNA: TGCGCCAGCAGCCTTGTCCGGACCGGGACAGGCGCCTTGAACACTGAAGCTTTCTTT
CDR3 length: 12; V gene: TRBV6-5; D gene: .; clone size: .; J gene: TRBJ2-2; CDR3 protein: CASRGSAGELFF; CDR3 DNA: TGTGCCAGCAGGGGATCGGCCGGGGAGCTGTTTTTT
CDR3 length: 14; V gene: TRBV10-3; D gene: .; clone size: .; J gene: TRBJ2-7; CDR3 protein: CAIMGTGPSGEQYF; CDR3 DNA: TGTGCCATCATGGGGACTGGGCCTTCGGGGGAGCAGTACTTC
CDR3 length: 15; V gene: TRBV6-2/TRBV6-3; D gene: .; clone size: .; J gene: TRBJ1-4; CDR3 protein: CASSSPAVGNEKLFF; CDR3 DNA: TGTGCCAGCAGTTCTCCGGCGGTGGGTAATGAAAAACTGTTTTTT
CDR3 length: 19; V gene: TRBV7-2; D gene: TRBD1; clone size: .; J gene: TRBJ1-2; CDR3 protein: CASSFSATWTGPGVYGYTF; CDR3 DNA: TGTGCCAGCAGCTTTAGCGCGACCTGGACAGGGCCTGGGGTCTATGGCTACACCTTC
CDR3 length: 13; V gene: TRBV7-9; D gene: .; clone size: .; J gene: TRBJ2-7; CDR3 protein: CASSLGFGGEQYF; CDR3 DNA: TGTGCCAGCAGCTTGGGGTTTGGCGGCGAGCAGTACTTC
CDR3 length: 17; V gene: TRBV7-2; D gene: .; clone size: once; J gene: TRBJ2-5; CDR3 protein: CASSARPRGAGLETQYF; CDR3 DNA: TGTGCCAGCAGCGCGAGGCCCAGGGGCGCCGGGTTGGAGACCCAGTACTTC
CDR3 length: 14; V gene: TRBV6-1; D gene: .; clone size: .; J gene: TRBJ2-1; CDR3 protein: CASSEAVSYNEQFF; CDR3 DNA: TGTGCCAGCAGTGAAGCCGTCTCCTACAATGAGCAGTTCTTC
CDR3 length: 12; V gene: TRBV24-1; D gene: .; clone size: .; J gene: TRBJ2-5; CDR3 protein: CATPRYQETQYF; CDR3 DNA: TGTGCCACCCCTCGCTATCAAGAGACCCAGTACTTC
CDR3 length: 15; V gene: TRBV7-2; D gene: .; clone size: .; J gene: TRBJ1-2; CDR3 protein: CASSITGVEGVGYTF; CDR3 DNA: TGTGCCAGCAGCATTACCGGGGTTGAGGGAGTAGGCTACACCTTC
CDR3 length: 13; V gene: TRBV2; D gene: TRBD2; clone size: .; J gene: TRBJ2-1; CDR3 protein: CASTGTGGGEQFF; CDR3 DNA: TGTGCCAGCACGGGAACGGGGGGTGGAGAGCAGTTCTTC
CDR3 length: 16; V gene: TRBV11-3; D gene: .; clone size: .; J gene: TRBJ2-3; CDR3 protein: CASSLGGGLSTDTQYF; CDR3 DNA: TGTGCCAGCAGCTTAGGTGGGGGTTTGAGCACAGATACGCAGTATTTT
CDR3 length: 14; V gene: TRBV30; D gene: TRBD2; clone size: .; J gene: TRBJ2-2; CDR3 protein: CAWHGGVSTGELFF; CDR3 DNA: TGTGCCTGGCACGGGGGGGTAAGCACCGGGGAGCTGTTTTTT
CDR3 length: 17; V gene: TRBV7-2; D gene: TRBD2; clone size: .; J gene: TRBJ2-7; CDR3 protein: CASSLDRVSGGWYEQYF; CDR3 DNA: TGTGCCAGCAGCTTAGATCGGGTTAGCGGGGGGTGGTACGAGCAGTACTTC
CDR3 length: 14; V gene: TRBV6-2/TRBV6-3; D gene: .; clone size: .; J gene: TRBJ1-1; CDR3 protein: CASSRQGRSTEAFF; CDR3 DNA: TGTGCCAGCAGTCGGCAGGGAAGATCGACCGAAGCTTTCTTT
CDR3 length: 15; V gene: TRBV4-3; D gene: TRBD2; clone size: .; J gene: TRBJ2-7; CDR3 protein: CASSQASGAVYEQYF; CDR3 DNA: TGCGCCAGCAGCCAAGCTAGCGGGGCTGTATACGAGCAGTACTTC
CDR3 length: 13; V gene: TRBV29-1; D gene: TRBD1; clone size: once; J gene: TRBJ2-7; CDR3 protein: CSVTPGQGGEQYF; CDR3 DNA: TGCAGCGTGACCCCGGGACAGGGGGGTGAGCAGTACTTC
CDR3 length: 14; V gene: TRBV5-3; D gene: TRBD2; clone size: .; J gene: TRBJ2-2; CDR3 protein: CARSPGTSSGELFF; CDR3 DNA: TGTGCCAGAAGCCCCGGGACTAGCTCCGGGGAGCTGTTTTTT
CDR3 length: 14; V gene: TRBV27; D gene: .; clone size: .; J gene: TRBJ2-7; CDR3 protein: CASSSGRLSVEQYF; CDR3 DNA: TGTGCCAGCAGTTCCGGACGGCTTAGCGTCGAGCAGTACTTC
CDR3 length: 14; V gene: TRBV9; D gene: .; clone size: .; J gene: TRBJ1-2; CDR3 protein: CASSVNQGIYGYTF; CDR3 DNA: TGTGCCAGCAGCGTCAATCAGGGGATCTATGGCTACACCTTC
CDR3 length: 16; V gene: TRBV6-2/TRBV6-3; D gene: .; clone size: once; J gene: TRBJ2-2; CDR3 protein: CASSYSGTENTGELFF; CDR3 DNA: TGTGCCAGCAGTTACTCAGGGACGGAGAACACCGGGGAGCTGTTTTTT
CDR3 length: 12; V gene: TRBV5-1; D gene: .; clone size: .; J gene: TRBJ1-2; CDR3 protein: CASSFGVDGYTF; CDR3 DNA: TGCGCCAGCAGCTTTGGAGTTGATGGCTACACCTTC
CDR3 length: 15; V gene: TRBV3-1/TRBV3-2; D gene: .; clone size: .; J gene: TRBJ1-6; CDR3 protein: CASNPSWRTNSPLHF; CDR3 DNA: TGTGCCAGCAACCCCTCGTGGAGAACTAATTCACCCCTCCACTTT
CDR3 length: 14; V gene: TRBV4-2; D gene: .; clone size: .; J gene: TRBJ1-1; CDR3 protein: CASSQGRVNTEAFF; CDR3 DNA: TGTGCCAGCAGCCAAGGAAGGGTAAACACTGAAGCTTTCTTT
CDR3 length: 15; V gene: TRBV4-3; D gene: .; clone size: .; J gene: TRBJ1-5; CDR3 protein: CASSQDVGPNQPQHF; CDR3 DNA: TGCGCCAGCAGCCAAGATGTGGGGCCTAATCAGCCCCAGCATTTT
CDR3 length: 17; V gene: TRBV28; D gene: TRBD2; clone size: .; J gene: TRBJ2-7; CDR3 protein: CASSPGTSGIGSYEQYF; CDR3 DNA: TGTGCCAGCAGTCCCGGGACTAGCGGGATAGGATCCTACGAGCAGTACTTC